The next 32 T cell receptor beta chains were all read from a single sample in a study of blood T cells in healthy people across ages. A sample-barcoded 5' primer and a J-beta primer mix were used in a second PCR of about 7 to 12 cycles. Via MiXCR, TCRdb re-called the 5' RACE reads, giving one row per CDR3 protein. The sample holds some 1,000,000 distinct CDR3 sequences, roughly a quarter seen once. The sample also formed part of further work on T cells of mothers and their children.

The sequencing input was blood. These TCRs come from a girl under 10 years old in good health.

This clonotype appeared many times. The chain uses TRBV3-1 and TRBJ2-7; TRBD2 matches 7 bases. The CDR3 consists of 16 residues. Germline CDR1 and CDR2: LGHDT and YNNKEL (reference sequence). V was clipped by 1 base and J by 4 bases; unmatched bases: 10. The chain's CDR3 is CASSQGPERDLYEQYF. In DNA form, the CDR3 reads TGTGCCAGCAGCCAAGGTCCGGAGCGGGATTTGTACGAGCAGTACTTC.

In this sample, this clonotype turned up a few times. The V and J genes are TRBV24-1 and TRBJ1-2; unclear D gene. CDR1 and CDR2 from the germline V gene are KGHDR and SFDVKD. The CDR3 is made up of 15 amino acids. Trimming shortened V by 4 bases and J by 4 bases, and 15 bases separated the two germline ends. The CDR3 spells CATSDPGEGGYGYTF. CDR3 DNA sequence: TGTGCCACCAGTGACCCCGGGGAGGGCGGCTATGGCTACACCTTC.

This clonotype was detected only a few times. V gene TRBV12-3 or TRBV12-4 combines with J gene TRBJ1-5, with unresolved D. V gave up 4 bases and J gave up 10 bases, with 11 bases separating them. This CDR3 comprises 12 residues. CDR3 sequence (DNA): TGTGCCAGCAGTTCCGTTGCTGGTCCCCAGCATTTT. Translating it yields CASSSVAGPQHF.

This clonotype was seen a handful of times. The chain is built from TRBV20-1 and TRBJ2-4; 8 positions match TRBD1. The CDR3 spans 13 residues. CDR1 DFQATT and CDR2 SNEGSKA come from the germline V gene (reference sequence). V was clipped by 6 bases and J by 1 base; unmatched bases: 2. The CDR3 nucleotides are TGCAGTGCAACAGGGGGGGCCAAAAACATTCAGTACTTC. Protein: CSATGGAKNIQYF.

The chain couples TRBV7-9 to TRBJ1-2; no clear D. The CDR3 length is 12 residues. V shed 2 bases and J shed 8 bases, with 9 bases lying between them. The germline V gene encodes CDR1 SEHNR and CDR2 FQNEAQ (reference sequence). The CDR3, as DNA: TGTGCCAGCAGCTTATACAGCGAGGGCTACACCTTC. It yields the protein CASSLYSEGYTF.

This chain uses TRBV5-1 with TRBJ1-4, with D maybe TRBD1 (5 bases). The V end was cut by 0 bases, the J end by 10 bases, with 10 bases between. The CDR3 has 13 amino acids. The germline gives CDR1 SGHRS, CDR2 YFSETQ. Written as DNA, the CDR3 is TGCGCCAGCAGCTTGGCCGGGGACGGAAAACTGTTTTTT. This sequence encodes CASSLAGDGKLFF.

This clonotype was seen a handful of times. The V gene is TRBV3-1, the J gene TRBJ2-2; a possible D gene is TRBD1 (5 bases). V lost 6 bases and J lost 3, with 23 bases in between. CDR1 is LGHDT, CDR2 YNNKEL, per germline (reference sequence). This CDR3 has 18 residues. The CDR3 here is CASRPLKQDGVHTGELFF. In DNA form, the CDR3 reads TGTGCCAGCAGGCCCCTTAAACAGGATGGGGTTCACACCGGGGAGCTGTTTTTT.

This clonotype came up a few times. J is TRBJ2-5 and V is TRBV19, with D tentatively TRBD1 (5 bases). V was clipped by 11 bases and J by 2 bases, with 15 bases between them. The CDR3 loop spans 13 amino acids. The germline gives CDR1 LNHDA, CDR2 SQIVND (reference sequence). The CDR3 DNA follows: TGTGCCCCTACCGAGACAGTTCAAGAGACCCAGTACTTC. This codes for CAPTETVQETQYF.

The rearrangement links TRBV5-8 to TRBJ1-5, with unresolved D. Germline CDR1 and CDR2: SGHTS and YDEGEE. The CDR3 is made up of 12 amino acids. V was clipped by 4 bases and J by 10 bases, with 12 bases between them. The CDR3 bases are TGTGCCAGCAGCGTCACGAACTCACCCCAGCATTTT. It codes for CASSVTNSPQHF.

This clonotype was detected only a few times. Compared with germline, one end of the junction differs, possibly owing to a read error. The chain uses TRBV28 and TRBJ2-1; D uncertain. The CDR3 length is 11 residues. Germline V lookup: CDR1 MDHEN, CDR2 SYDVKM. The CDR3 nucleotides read TGTGCCAGTGGGGATTCTGGGCTAAGACGCTTC. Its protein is CASGDSGLRRF.

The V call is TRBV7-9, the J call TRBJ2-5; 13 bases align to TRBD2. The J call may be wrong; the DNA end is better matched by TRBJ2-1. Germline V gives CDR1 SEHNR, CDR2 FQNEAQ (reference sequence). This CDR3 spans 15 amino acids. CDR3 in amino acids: CASSLRTSGGNEQFF. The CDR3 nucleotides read TGTGCCAGCAGCTTAAGGACTAGCGGGGGAAATGAGCAGTTCTTC.

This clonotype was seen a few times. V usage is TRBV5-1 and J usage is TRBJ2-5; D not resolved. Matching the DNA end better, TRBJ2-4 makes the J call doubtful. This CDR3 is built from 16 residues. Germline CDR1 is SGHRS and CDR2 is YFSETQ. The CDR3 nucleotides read TGCGCCTCCTCTTTGGCGTCACCTTTGACCAAAAACATTCAGTACTTC. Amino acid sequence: CASSLASPLTKNIQYF.

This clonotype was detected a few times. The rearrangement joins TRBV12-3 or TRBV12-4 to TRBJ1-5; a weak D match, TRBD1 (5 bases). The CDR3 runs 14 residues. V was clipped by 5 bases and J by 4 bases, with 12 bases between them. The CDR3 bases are TGTGCCAGCAGTACCCAGGGTGGAAATCAGCCCCAGCATTTT. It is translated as CASSTQGGNQPQHF.

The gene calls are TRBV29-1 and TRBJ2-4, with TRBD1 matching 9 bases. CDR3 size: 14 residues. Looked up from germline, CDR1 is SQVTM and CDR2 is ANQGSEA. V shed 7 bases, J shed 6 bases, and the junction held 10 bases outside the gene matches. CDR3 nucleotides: TGCAGCGGGCGGACAGGGGTCGAGGGAAACATTCAGTACTTC. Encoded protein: CSGRTGVEGNIQYF. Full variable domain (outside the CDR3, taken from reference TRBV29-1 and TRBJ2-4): SAVISQKPSRDICQRGTSLTIQCQVDSQVTMMFWYRQQPGQSLTLIATANQGSEATYESGFVIDKFPISRPNLTFSTLTVSNMSPEDSSIYLCSGRTGVEGNIQYFGAGTRLSVL.

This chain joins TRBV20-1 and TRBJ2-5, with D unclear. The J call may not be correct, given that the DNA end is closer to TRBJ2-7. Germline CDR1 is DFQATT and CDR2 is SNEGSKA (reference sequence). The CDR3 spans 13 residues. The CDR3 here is CSCYPELSYEQYF. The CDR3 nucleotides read TGCAGTTGTTACCCGGAGTTAAGCTACGAGCAGTACTTC.

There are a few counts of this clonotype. In DNA, the CDR3 is TGCGCCAGCAGCCGTACACTAAGTCCAGGCTCCTACAATGAGCAGTTCTTC. It specifies CASSRTLSPGSYNEQFF. This rearrangement joins TRBV5-1 to TRBJ2-1; the D is unclear. Trimming shortened V by 4 bases and J by 0 bases, and 17 bases separated the two germline ends. Germline loops: CDR1 SGHRS, CDR2 YFSETQ. The CDR3 spans 17 residues.

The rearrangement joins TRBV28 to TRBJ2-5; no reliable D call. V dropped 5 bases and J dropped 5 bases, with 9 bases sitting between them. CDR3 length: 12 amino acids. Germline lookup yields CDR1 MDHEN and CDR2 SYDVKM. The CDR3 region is CASSNRAETQYF. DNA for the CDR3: TGTGCCAGCAGTAACCGGGCGGAGACCCAGTACTTC. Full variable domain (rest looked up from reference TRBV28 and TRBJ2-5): DVKVTQSSRYLVKRTGEKVFLECVQDMDHENMFWYRQDPGLGLRLIYFSYDVKMKEKGDIPEGYSVSREKKERFSLILESASTNQTSMYLCASSNRAETQYFGPGTRLLVL.

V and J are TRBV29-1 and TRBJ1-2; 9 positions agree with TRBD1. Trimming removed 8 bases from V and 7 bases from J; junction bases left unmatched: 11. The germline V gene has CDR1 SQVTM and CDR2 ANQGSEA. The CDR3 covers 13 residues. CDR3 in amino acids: CSSKAGTGFGYTF. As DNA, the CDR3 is TGCAGCTCCAAGGCCGGGACAGGGTTTGGCTACACCTTC.

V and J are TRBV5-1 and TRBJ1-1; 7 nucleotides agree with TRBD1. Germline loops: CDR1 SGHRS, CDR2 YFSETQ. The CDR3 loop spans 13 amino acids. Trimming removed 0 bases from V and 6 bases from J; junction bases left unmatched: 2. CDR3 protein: CASSLDRGAEAFF. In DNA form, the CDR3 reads TGCGCCAGCAGCTTGGACAGGGGTGCTGAAGCTTTCTTT.

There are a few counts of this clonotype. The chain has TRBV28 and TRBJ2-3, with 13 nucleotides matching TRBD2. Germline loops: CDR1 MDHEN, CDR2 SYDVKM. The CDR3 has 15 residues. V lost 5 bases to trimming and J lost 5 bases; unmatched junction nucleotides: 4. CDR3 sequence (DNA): TGTGCCAGCAGTCGACTAGCGGGAGGTTTAGATACGCAGTATTTT. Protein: CASSRLAGGLDTQYF.

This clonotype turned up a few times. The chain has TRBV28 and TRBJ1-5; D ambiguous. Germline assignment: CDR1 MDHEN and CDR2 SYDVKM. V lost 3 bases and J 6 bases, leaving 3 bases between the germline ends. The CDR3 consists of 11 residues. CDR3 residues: CASSFTQPQHF. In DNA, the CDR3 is TGTGCCAGCAGTTTTACTCAGCCCCAGCATTTT.

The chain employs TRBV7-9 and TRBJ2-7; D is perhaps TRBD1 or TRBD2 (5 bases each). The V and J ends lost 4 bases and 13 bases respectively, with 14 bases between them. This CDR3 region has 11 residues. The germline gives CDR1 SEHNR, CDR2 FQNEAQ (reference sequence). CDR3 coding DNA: TGTGCCAGCAGCTCTAGGGACGGATTCTACTTC. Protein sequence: CASSSRDGFYF.

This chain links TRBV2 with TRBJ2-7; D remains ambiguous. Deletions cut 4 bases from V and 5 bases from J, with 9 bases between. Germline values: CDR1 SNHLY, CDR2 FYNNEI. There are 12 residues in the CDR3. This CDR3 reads CASSAEDDEQYF. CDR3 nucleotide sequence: TGTGCCAGCAGTGCAGAGGACGACGAGCAGTACTTC.

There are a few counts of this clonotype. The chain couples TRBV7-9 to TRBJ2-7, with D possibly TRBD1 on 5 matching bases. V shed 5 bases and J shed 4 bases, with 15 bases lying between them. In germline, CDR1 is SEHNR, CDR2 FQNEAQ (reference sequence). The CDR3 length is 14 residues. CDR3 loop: CASSPPDISYEQYF. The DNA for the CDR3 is TGTGCCAGCAGCCCCCCGGACATTTCGTACGAGCAGTACTTC.

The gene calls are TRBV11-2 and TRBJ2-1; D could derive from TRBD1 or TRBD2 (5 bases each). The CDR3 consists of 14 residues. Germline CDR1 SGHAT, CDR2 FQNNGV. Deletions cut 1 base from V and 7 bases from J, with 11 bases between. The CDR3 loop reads CASSLVFGTNEQFF. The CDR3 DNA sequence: TGTGCCAGCAGCTTAGTGTTTGGGACGAATGAGCAGTTCTTC.

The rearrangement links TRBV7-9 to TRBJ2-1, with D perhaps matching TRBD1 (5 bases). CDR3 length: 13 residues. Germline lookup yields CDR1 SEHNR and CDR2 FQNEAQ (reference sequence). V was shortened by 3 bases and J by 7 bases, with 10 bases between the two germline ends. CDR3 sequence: CASSFSRQNEQFF. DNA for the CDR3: TGTGCCAGCAGCTTCTCCAGACAGAATGAGCAGTTCTTC. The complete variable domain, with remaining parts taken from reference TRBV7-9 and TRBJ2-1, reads DTGVSQNPRHKITKRGQNVTFRCDPISEHNRLYWYRQTLGQGPEFLTYFQNEAQLEKSRLLSDRFSAERPKGSFSTLEIQRTEQGDSAMYLCASSFSRQNEQFFGPGTRLTVL.

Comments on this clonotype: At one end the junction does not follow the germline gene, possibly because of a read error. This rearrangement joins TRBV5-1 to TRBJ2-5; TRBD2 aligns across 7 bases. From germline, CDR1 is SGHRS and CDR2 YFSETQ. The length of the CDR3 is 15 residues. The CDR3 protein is CASNLGGTYQETQYF. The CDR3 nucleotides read TGCGCCAGCAACTTGGGAGGGACTTACCAAGAGACCCAGTACTTC.

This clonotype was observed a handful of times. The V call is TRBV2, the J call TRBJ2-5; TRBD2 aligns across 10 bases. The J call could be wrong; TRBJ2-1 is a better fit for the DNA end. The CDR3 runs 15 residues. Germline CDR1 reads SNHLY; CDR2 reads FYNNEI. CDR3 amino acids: CASTFSGGARNEQFF. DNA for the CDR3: TGTGCCAGCACCTTCAGCGGGGGGGCGAGAAATGAGCAGTTCTTC.

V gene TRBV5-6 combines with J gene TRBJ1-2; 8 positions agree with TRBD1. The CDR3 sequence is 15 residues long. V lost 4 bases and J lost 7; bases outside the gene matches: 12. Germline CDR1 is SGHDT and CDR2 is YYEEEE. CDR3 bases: TGTGCCAGCAGCCCGAACCTGGGACAGGAGGGTGGCTACACCTTC. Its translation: CASSPNLGQEGGYTF.

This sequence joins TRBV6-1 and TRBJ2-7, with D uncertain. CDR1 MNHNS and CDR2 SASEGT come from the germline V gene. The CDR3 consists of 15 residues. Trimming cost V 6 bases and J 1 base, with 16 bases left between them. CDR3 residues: CASSPETAPSYEQYF. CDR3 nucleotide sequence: TGTGCCAGCAGCCCCGAGACGGCGCCTTCCTACGAGCAGTACTTC.

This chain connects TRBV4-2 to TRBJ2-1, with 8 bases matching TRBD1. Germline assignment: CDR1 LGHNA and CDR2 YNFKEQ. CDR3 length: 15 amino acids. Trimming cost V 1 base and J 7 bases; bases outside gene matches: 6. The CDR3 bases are TGTGCCAGCAGCCAAGTGCAGGGGGCGCGGAATGAGCAGTTCTTC. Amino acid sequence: CASSQVQGARNEQFF.

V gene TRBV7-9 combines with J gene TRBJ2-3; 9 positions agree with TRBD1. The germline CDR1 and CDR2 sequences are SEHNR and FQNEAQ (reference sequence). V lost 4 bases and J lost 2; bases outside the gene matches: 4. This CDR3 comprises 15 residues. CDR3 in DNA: TGTGCCAGCAGCTCCGGACAGGGGAACACAGATACGCAGTATTTT. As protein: CASSSGQGNTDTQYF.